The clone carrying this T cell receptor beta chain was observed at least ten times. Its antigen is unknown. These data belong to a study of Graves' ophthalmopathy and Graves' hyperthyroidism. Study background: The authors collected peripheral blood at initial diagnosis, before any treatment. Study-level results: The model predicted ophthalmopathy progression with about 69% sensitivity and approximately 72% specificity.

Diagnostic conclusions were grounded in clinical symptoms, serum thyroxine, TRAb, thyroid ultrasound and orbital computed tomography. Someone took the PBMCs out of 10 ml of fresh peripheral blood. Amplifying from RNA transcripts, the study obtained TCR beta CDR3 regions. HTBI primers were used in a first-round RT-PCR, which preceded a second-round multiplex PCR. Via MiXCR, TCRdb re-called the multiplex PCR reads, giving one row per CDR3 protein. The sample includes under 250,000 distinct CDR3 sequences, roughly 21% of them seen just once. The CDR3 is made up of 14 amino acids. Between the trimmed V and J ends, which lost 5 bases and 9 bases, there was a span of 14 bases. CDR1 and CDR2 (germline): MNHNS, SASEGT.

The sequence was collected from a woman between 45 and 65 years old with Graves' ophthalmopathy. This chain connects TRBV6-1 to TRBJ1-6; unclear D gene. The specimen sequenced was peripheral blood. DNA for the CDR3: TGTGCCAGCAGTCAATGGGTAGAGGGTTCACCCCTCCACTTT. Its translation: CASSQWVEGSPLHF.